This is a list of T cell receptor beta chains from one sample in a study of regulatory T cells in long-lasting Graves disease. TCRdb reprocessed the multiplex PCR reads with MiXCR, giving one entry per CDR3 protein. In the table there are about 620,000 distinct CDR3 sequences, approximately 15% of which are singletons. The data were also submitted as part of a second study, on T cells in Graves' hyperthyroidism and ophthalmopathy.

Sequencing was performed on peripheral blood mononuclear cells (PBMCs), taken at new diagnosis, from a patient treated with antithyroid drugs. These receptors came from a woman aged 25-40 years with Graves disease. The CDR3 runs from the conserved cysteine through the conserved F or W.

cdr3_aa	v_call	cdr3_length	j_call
CASMTGPHEDTQYF	TRBV2	14	TRBJ2-3
CASRGGDRRDIQYF	TRBV5-1	14	TRBJ2-4
CASTTTGTLGDEQFF	TRBV25-1	15	TRBJ2-1
CSGQEYNEQFF	TRBV29-1	11	TRBJ2-1
CASRTGTAINTEAFF	TRBV2	15	TRBJ1-1
CASTTGHSGANVLAF	TRBV28	15	TRBJ2-6
CSAEGGYTDTQYF	TRBV20-1	13	TRBJ2-3
CASSYTGEQYF	TRBV11-2	11	TRBJ2-7
CASSQTGATWDTQYF	TRBV11-2	15	TRBJ2-3
CASRGRDAIGYTF	TRBV2	13	TRBJ1-2
CASSLDLGSPAGELFF	TRBV11-2	16	TRBJ2-2
CSVEDLDSTGELFF	TRBV29-1	14	TRBJ2-2
CASSELNRGNEKLFF	TRBV6-1	15	TRBJ1-4
CASSLLGNYGYTF	TRBV27	13	TRBJ1-2
CASSPGKQGFYGYTF	TRBV28	15	TRBJ1-2
CASRGDTFNEKLFF	TRBV25-1	14	TRBJ1-4
CATSVRGTDTQYF	TRBV15	13	TRBJ2-3
CASSFWAGRGGANVLTF	TRBV28	17	TRBJ2-6
CASSLFGQSYGYTF	TRBV12-3/TRBV12-4	14	TRBJ1-2
CASSTSGRHTGELFF	TRBV12-3/TRBV12-4	15	TRBJ2-2
CAWNSGLSYNEQFF	TRBV30	14	TRBJ2-1
CAWRGGGRGRETQYF	TRBV30	15	TRBJ2-5
CASSLTWGFGGEKLFF	TRBV5-1	16	TRBJ1-4
CSARDPSAGYTF	TRBV20-1	12	TRBJ1-2
CASSPPWGAGNSPLHF	TRBV28	16	TRBJ1-6
CASSFGRQETQYF	TRBV7-2	13	TRBJ2-5
CASSLRTGVDIQYF	TRBV11-2	14	TRBJ2-4
CASRPVLRGTDTQYF	TRBV12-3/TRBV12-4	15	TRBJ2-3
CAWSSIGSFSPLHF	TRBV30	14	TRBJ1-6
CSAREGTGNVRTEAFF	TRBV20-1	16	TRBJ1-1
CATSRDRLNEKLFF	TRBV15	14	TRBJ1-4
CASSLSTLSGANVLTF	TRBV27	16	TRBJ2-6
CSVIAVYGYTF	TRBV29-1	11	TRBJ1-2
CASLKGTSGSREQFF	TRBV27	15	TRBJ2-1
CASTTPRGITDTQYF	TRBV28	15	TRBJ2-3
CASSTLRNTEAFF	TRBV6-1	13	TRBJ1-1
CASSYRQGRYEQYF	TRBV6-9	14	TRBJ2-7
CAISESSGSGIIYTGELFF	TRBV10-3	19	TRBJ2-2
CASSPPSIQGEKLFF	TRBV18	15	TRBJ1-4
CASSSKGQGYSNQPQHF	TRBV27	17	TRBJ1-5
CSVGNYEQYF	TRBV29-1	10	TRBJ2-7
CASSSSGSGSDTQYF	TRBV28	15	TRBJ2-3
CAWSRGNQPQHF	TRBV30	12	TRBJ1-5
CASEREGTDTQYF	TRBV28	13	TRBJ2-3
CASSLWGYGYTF	TRBV19	12	TRBJ1-2
CATSILDTQYF	TRBV24-1	11	TRBJ2-3
CASSRSGTGFYEQYF	TRBV6-2/TRBV6-3	15	TRBJ2-7
CASSIHWGSSGANVLTF	TRBV11-1	17	TRBJ2-6
CASSDPSRRTDTQYF	TRBV28	15	TRBJ2-3
CASGGRTNEKLFF	TRBV2	13	TRBJ1-4
CASSYSGTYEQYFGPGQPQHF	TRBV28	21	TRBJ1-5
CATSDPGLAAQETQYF	TRBV24-1	16	TRBJ2-5
CASSLETGGGNTIYF	TRBV12-3/TRBV12-4	15	TRBJ1-3
CASSGTGGAGELFF	TRBV9	14	TRBJ2-2
CASSEFGNSNQPQHF	TRBV2	15	TRBJ1-5
CATSVGTIYNEQFF	TRBV24-1	14	TRBJ2-1
CASSPDRGQIYGYTF	TRBV28	15	TRBJ1-2